Following are 10 T cell receptor beta chains from one sample sequenced in a study of a mutant IDH1 vaccine in newly diagnosed glioma. TCRdb's copy holds only in-frame clones and misses some; the assay was immunoSEQ multiplex PCR. Of 30,000 to 40,000 clones listed, approximately 78% are singletons. Time point of the sample: baseline, week 1 (first vaccination visit). Indicated treatment: pre-vaccination baseline after standard-of-care therapy. The starting material was PBMCs, obtained from a glioma patient treated with radiotherapy, temozolomide or both. These receptor sequences come from a man aged 35 to 55 with glioma. Some clones in this sample may be carry-over from other donors' samples.

This chain connects TRBV4-1 to TRBJ2-7, with 11 bases matching TRBD2. Germline V lookup: CDR1 MGHRA, CDR2 YSYEKL. This CDR3 spans 15 amino acids. Trimming took 5 bases from V and 6 from J; bases not matched to a gene: 9. The CDR3, as DNA: TGCGCCAGCAGCGCATATTCCGGGACTAGCGGCGAGCAGTACTTC. The encoded protein is CASSAYSGTSGEQYF.

The chain uses TRBV6-1 and TRBJ1-1; D might be TRBD1 (6 bases). The CDR3 runs 16 residues. Trimming left V 2 bases short and J 1 base short, with 14 bases between. In germline, CDR1 is MNHNS, CDR2 SASEGT. CDR3 sequence: CASSELGAATNTEAFF. The CDR3 region has the DNA TGTGCCAGCAGTGAACTGGGGGCCGCAACGAACACTGAAGCTTTCTTT.

There are a few counts of this clone. One end of the junction fails to match germline, which may point to a read error. The chain employs TRBV5-8 and TRBJ1-3; D not certain. CDR3 length: 11 amino acids. Germline lookup yields CDR1 SGHTS and CDR2 YDEGEE. In DNA, the CDR3 is TGTGCCAGCAGCTCCTTCGGGTTCAGCAATTTT. This codes for CASSSFGFSNF.

CDR3 amino acids: CASSELAGEETQYF. The CDR3 coding sequence is TGTGCCAGCAGTGAACTAGCGGGGGAAGAGACCCAGTACTTC. This chain connects TRBV6-5 to TRBJ2-5; 11 bases line up with TRBD2. Germline V gives CDR1 MNHEY, CDR2 SVGAGI. V shed 5 bases and J 3 bases; nucleotides not matched to a gene: 2. The CDR3 runs to 14 residues.

This clone was seen a few times. J is TRBJ1-1 and V is TRBV6-6, with a possible D match to TRBD1 (6 bases). This CDR3 contains 16 residues. Per the germline V gene, CDR1 is MNHNY and CDR2 is SVGAGI (reference sequence). The V end was cut by 4 bases, the J end by 0 bases, with 15 bases between. In DNA form, the CDR3 reads TGTGCCAGCAGTTCCCCTCGACAGGCGATGAACACTGAAGCTTTCTTT. Translated, it gives CASSSPRQAMNTEAFF.

This rearrangement joins TRBV5-1 to TRBJ2-2, with 9 bases that match TRBD1. Germline CDR1 is SGHRS and CDR2 is YFSETQ. The trim removed 4 bases at V and 3 bases at J, leaving 10 bases unmatched. The CDR3 totals 17 residues. CDR3 DNA: TGCGCCAGCAGCCCGTCCGGGACAGGGTCGGACACCGGGGAGCTGTTTTTT. This translates into CASSPSGTGSDTGELFF.

The CDR3 nucleotides are TGTGCCACCAGCGCGCTCCCCCATTACGAGCAGTACTTC. This gives the protein CATSALPHYEQYF. The chain employs TRBV15 and TRBJ2-7; D call uncertain. Trimming stripped 5 bases from V and 4 bases from J, with 12 bases between. This CDR3 spans 13 amino acids. Germline V CDR1 and CDR2: LNHNV, YYDKDF (reference sequence).

The rearrangement joins TRBV18 to TRBJ1-4; TRBD1 aligns across 8 bases. The V gene's germline CDR1 is KGHSH and CDR2 LQKENI. Unmatched junction bases numbered 1, after V lost 3 bases and J lost 4 bases. The CDR3 extends over 14 amino acids. CDR3 nucleotides: TGTGCCAGCTCACCGGGACAGGATAATGAAAAACTGTTTTTT. The encoded protein is CASSPGQDNEKLFF.

This clone was counted a few times. The rearrangement uses TRBV7-8 and TRBJ1-5; D call uncertain. From germline, CDR1 is SGHVS and CDR2 FQNEAQ. V shed 0 bases and J shed 0 bases, with 9 bases lying between them. This CDR3 has 16 residues. The CDR3 coding sequence is TGTGCCAGCAGCTTAGCAGGGTGGTATAGCAATCAGCCCCAGCATTTT. This codes for CASSLAGWYSNQPQHF. Variable domain in full (rest from reference TRBV7-8 and TRBJ1-5): GAGVSQSPRYKVAKRGQDVALRCDPISGHVSLFWYQQALGQGPEFLTYFQNEAQLDKSGLPSDRFFAERPEGSVSTLKIQRTQQEDSAVYLCASSLAGWYSNQPQHFGDGTRLSIL.

This clone has more than one count but fewer than ten. The chain carries TRBV5-5 and TRBJ1-3; the D gene is possibly TRBD1 (6 bases). Germline V lookup: CDR1 SGHKS, CDR2 YYEKEE (reference sequence). Trimming took off 3 bases at V and 4 bases at J, with 14 bases between the two ends. The CDR3 runs 15 residues. The CDR3, as DNA: TGTGCCAGCAGCTCCGACCAGGGGAGCGGAAACACCATATATTTT. Protein: CASSSDQGSGNTIYF.